The present TCR beta chain was sequenced within a study of identical twins. The CDR3 has 15 amino acids. The germline V and J ends were trimmed by 0 bases and 3 bases, with 13 bases remaining between them. Looked up from germline, CDR1 is SGHKS and CDR2 is YYEKEE (reference sequence). Unique molecular identifiers were in the cDNA, with template-switch universal primer binding. TCRdb redid the calling of the 5' RACE reads with MiXCR, one entry per CDR3 protein. Among roughly 770,000 distinct CDR3 sequences, roughly 18% were seen once, and the ten largest hold about an eighth. Notes on this clonotype: Antigen unknown.

Study-wide results and caveats: For monozygotic twins, models underestimated out-of-frame TCR alpha sharing.

The sample was also reused in another study, on T cells expressing NK-cell markers. According to that study: Seven donors tested HCMV-seropositive and one tested seronegative among the eight sequenced.

The TCR comes from a woman younger than 30 in good health. The chain recombines TRBV5-5 with TRBJ2-7; no clear D gene. The specimen was PBMCs. For the CDR3, the DNA is TGTGCCAGCAGCTTGGGTACTCACCTCGGCTACGAGCAGTACTTC. This sequence encodes CASSLGTHLGYEQYF.